These 21 T cell receptor beta chains came from one sample sequenced in a study of OX40 agonist ivuxolimab in advanced cancers. Clones were read by immunoSEQ multiplex PCR, and TCRdb kept only the in-frame ones, dropping some. Of fewer than 85,000 clones detected, 85% to 90% appear once; the ten largest clones hold approximately 0.51%. Sequencing used CD4+ or CD8+ T cells sorted from blood, obtained in a trial of the OX40 agonist ivuxolimab. These receptors all stem from an adult with an advanced solid tumor such as melanoma, head and neck, liver or kidney cancer.

V and J are TRBV6-5 and TRBJ2-5, with D possibly TRBD1 on 6 matching bases. V was cut by 2 bases and J by 5 bases, with 18 bases left in between. CDR1 and CDR2 (germline): MNHEY, SVGAGI. The CDR3 is made up of 16 amino acids. CDR3 loop: CASSYGVGGKGETQYF. The CDR3 DNA sequence: TGTGCCAGCAGTTACGGGGTAGGGGGAAAGGGGGAGACCCAGTACTTC.

The chain couples TRBV28 to TRBJ2-3, with D uncertain. Looked up from germline, CDR1 is MDHEN and CDR2 is SYDVKM. There are 13 residues in the CDR3. The V end lost 2 bases, the J end lost 2 bases, and 5 bases lay between the germline ends. The chain's CDR3 is CASSLQYTDTQYF. The CDR3 nucleotides read TGTGCCAGCAGTTTACAGTACACAGATACGCAGTATTTT.

The chain has TRBV5-4 and TRBJ2-3, with D perhaps being TRBD1 or TRBD2 (5 bases each). Germline CDR1 and CDR2: SGHNT and YYREEE (reference sequence). Trimming removed 7 bases from V and 0 bases from J, with 12 bases in between. This CDR3 region has 14 residues. CDR3 in amino acids: CASQPGSSTDTQYF. The CDR3, as DNA: TGTGCCAGCCAACCAGGGAGCAGCACAGATACGCAGTATTTT.

V is TRBV4-2 and J is TRBJ2-3, with 11 bases matching TRBD2. J gave up 1 base and V 0 bases, and 6 bases lay outside the gene matches. Germline assignment: CDR1 LGHNA and CDR2 YNFKEQ. The CDR3 sequence is 18 residues long. CDR3 bases: TGTGCCAGCAGCCAAGAAGCTGTAGCGGGAGGGGGCACAGATACGCAGTATTTT. It encodes CASSQEAVAGGGTDTQYF.

V is TRBV10-3 and J is TRBJ2-2; no clear D gene. Trimming removed 11 bases from V and 6 bases from J, with 16 bases in between. Germline CDR1 reads ENHRY; CDR2 reads SYGVKD. The CDR3 is 13 residues long. CDR3: CASTMEPAGELFF. The CDR3 nucleotides read TGTGCCTCTACAATGGAACCTGCCGGGGAGCTGTTTTTT.

The gene calls are TRBV2 and TRBJ1-2; D unresolved. Germline-derived CDR1 and CDR2 are SNHLY and FYNNEI. This CDR3 is built from 16 residues. V lost 3 bases to trimming and J lost 0 bases, with 14 bases between them. CDR3 bases: TGTGCCAGCAGTGATTCGGATGCGAACCCTAACTATGGCTACACCTTC. This gives the protein CASSDSDANPNYGYTF.

The chain links TRBV30 to TRBJ2-5; D not certain. The CDR3 contains 13 residues. Trimming removed 1 base from V and 5 bases from J, with 11 bases in between. The germline V gene has CDR1 GTSNPN and CDR2 SVGIG (reference sequence). In DNA, the CDR3 is TGTGCCTGGAGTGGGGGTTTGCAGGAGACCCAGTACTTC. Translating it yields CAWSGGLQETQYF.

The rearrangement joins TRBV11-3 to TRBJ2-7, with D unclear. The ends were cut back, 1 base at V and 3 bases at J, with 7 bases in the middle. Germline V gene lookup returns CDR1 SGHNT and CDR2 YENEEA. There are 13 residues in the CDR3. The DNA for the CDR3 is TGTGCCAGCAGCTTAGGGTTAGACTACGAGCAGTACTTC. Its protein product is CASSLGLDYEQYF.

V usage is TRBV9 and J usage is TRBJ2-3; D gene ambiguous. CDR1 is SGDLS and CDR2 is YYNGEE in the germline V gene. Trimming stripped 4 bases from V and 0 bases from J, with 12 bases between. The CDR3 contains 15 residues. The DNA of the CDR3 is TGTGCCAGCAGCCCAATCTCCTCTAGCACAGATACGCAGTATTTT. This sequence encodes CASSPISSSTDTQYF.

The V gene is TRBV6-5, the J gene TRBJ2-2; 9 nucleotides match TRBD1. The CDR3 is 13 amino acids. The germline gives CDR1 MNHEY, CDR2 SVGAGI. J was trimmed by 8 bases and V by 5 bases; bases with no gene match: 3. CDR3: CASSRQGVGELFF. The CDR3 DNA is TGTGCCAGCAGTCGACAGGGGGTTGGGGAGCTGTTTTTT.

The CDR3 DNA reads as TGTGCCAGCAGTTACGGGCCGATCAACTACGAGCAGTACTTC. Residues: CASSYGPINYEQYF. This chain joins TRBV6-5 and TRBJ2-7; D gene uncertain. The CDR3 length is 14 residues. V lost 2 bases to trimming and J lost 3 bases, with 11 bases between them. CDR1 is MNHEY, CDR2 SVGAGI, per germline.

The rearrangement joins TRBV5-1 to TRBJ2-7; weak D call: TRBD1 (5 bases). Germline CDR1 SGHRS, CDR2 YFSETQ. Trimming stripped 2 bases from V and 0 bases from J, with 15 bases between. The CDR3 is made up of 16 amino acids. The CDR3 bases are TGCGCCAGCAGCTTTAGTTTTCAGGGAATCTCCTACGAGCAGTACTTC. This encodes CASSFSFQGISYEQYF.

The CDR3 spells CASSFDSGETQYF. The DNA for the CDR3 is TGCGCCAGCAGCTTCGACAGTGGAGAGACCCAGTACTTC. This chain connects TRBV5-1 to TRBJ2-5, with D maybe TRBD1 (5 bases). The length of the CDR3 is 13 residues. Germline V CDR1 and CDR2: SGHRS, YFSETQ. The V end lost 2 bases, the J end lost 4 bases, and 9 bases lay between the germline ends.

The rearrangement uses TRBV30 and TRBJ2-7, with D possibly being TRBD1 (5 bases). Deletions cut 5 bases from V and 3 bases from J, with 14 bases between. Per the germline V gene, CDR1 is GTSNPN and CDR2 is SVGIG (reference sequence). This CDR3 is 13 amino acids long. The CDR3 here is CAWGTGTYYEQYF. CDR3 in DNA: TGTGCCTGGGGAACAGGAACCTACTACGAGCAGTACTTC.

The V call is TRBV19, the J call TRBJ1-5; no clear D. CDR3 length: 14 amino acids. Looked up from germline, CDR1 is LNHDA and CDR2 is SQIVND (reference sequence). Between the trimmed V and J ends, which lost 1 base and 0 bases, there was a span of 4 bases. The CDR3 spells CASSIVDSNQPQHF. The DNA of the CDR3 is TGTGCCAGTAGTATAGTCGATAGCAATCAGCCCCAGCATTTT.

The rearrangement uses TRBV28 and TRBJ2-1; D could derive from TRBD1 or TRBD2 (5 bases each). The length of the CDR3 is 13 residues. Germline V lookup: CDR1 MDHEN, CDR2 SYDVKM. V was cut by 2 bases and J by 10 bases, with 12 bases left in between. Here the CDR3 DNA reads TGTGCCAGCAGTTTAAGGTCTGGGGACGAGCAGTTCTTC. As protein: CASSLRSGDEQFF.

The rearrangement joins TRBV19 to TRBJ2-1, with 11 nucleotides matching TRBD2. From germline, CDR1 is LNHDA and CDR2 SQIVND (reference sequence). V lost 7 bases and J lost 5; bases outside the gene matches: 7. There are 15 residues in the CDR3. This CDR3 is CASTFSGRANNEQFF. CDR3 bases: TGTGCCAGTACTTTTAGCGGGAGGGCTAACAATGAGCAGTTCTTC.

The rearrangement uses TRBV4-1 and TRBJ2-1; D remains unclear. Between the trimmed V and J ends, which lost 3 bases and 7 bases, there was a span of 19 bases. The germline V gene has CDR1 MGHRA and CDR2 YSYEKL. CDR3 length: 16 amino acids. The CDR3 sequence: CASSQLGFSGLNEQFF. CDR3 bases: TGCGCCAGCAGCCAGCTGGGGTTCTCCGGCTTAAATGAGCAGTTCTTC.

The CDR3 region is CSASRRNIQYF. The CDR3 DNA sequence: TGCAGTGCTAGCCGCAGAAACATTCAGTACTTC. The J gene is TRBJ2-4, the V gene TRBV20-1; D is unresolved. Trimming removed 3 bases from V and 6 bases from J, with 6 bases in between. The germline gives CDR1 DFQATT, CDR2 SNEGSKA (reference sequence). The CDR3 has 11 residues.

The chain employs TRBV2 and TRBJ2-7, with D perhaps assigned TRBD1 or TRBD2 (5 bases each). The CDR3 sequence is 13 residues long. Per the germline V gene, CDR1 is SNHLY and CDR2 is FYNNEI. V dropped 5 bases and J dropped 6 bases, with 14 bases sitting between them. DNA of the CDR3: TGTGCCAGCAGTCCGGGACCCGTCGGCGAGCAGTACTTC. Protein sequence: CASSPGPVGEQYF. Looking up the rest from reference TRBV2 and TRBJ2-7 gives the full variable domain: EPEVTQTPSHQVTQMGQEVILRCVPISNHLYFYWYRQILGQKVEFLVSFYNNEISEKSEIFDDQFSVERPDGSNFTLKIRSTKLEDSAMYFCASSPGPVGEQYFGPGTRLTVT.

V is TRBV4-1 and J is TRBJ2-1; 11 bases are a match to TRBD2. The CDR3 covers 16 residues. Germline CDR1 MGHRA, CDR2 YSYEKL. After removal of 0 bases from V and 2 bases from J, the junction contained 0 bases not matched to a gene. CDR3 DNA: TGCGCCAGCAGCCAAGATAGCGGGAGGGCCTACAATGAGCAGTTCTTC. Encoded protein: CASSQDSGRAYNEQFF.